What follows are 32 T cell receptor beta chains derived from one specimen sequenced in a study of blood T cell repertoires in COVID-19. Sequencing was performed with immunoSEQ multiplex PCR; in TCRdb, only in-frame clones are kept and a portion is missing. This table holds 62,000 or so clones, approximately 80% found once. The sequencing sample was made of PBMCs or T cells enriched from blood (not recorded which). These TCRs come from a woman in her thirties or forties with acute COVID-19.

The chain employs TRBV30 and TRBJ1-1; D might be TRBD1 (5 bases). The CDR3 runs to 11 residues. Trimming left V 3 bases short and J 11 bases short, with 13 bases between. Germline assignment: CDR1 GTSNPN and CDR2 SVGIG (reference sequence). The CDR3 DNA reads as TGTGCCTGGAGCGACTGGGGGGGGGCTTTCTTT. It translates to CAWSDWGGAFF.

The chain employs TRBV27 and TRBJ1-2, with D possibly TRBD1 on 5 matching bases. The V end lost 10 bases, the J end lost 0 bases, and 15 bases lay between the germline ends. CDR3 length: 14 amino acids. Germline assignment: CDR1 MNHEY and CDR2 SMNVEV (reference sequence). This chain's CDR3 is CATGAGQTNYGYTF. The CDR3 DNA is TGTGCCACCGGGGCGGGGCAAACTAACTATGGCTACACCTTC.

Here the CDR3 reads CASSEFKGTHPGGYTF. The CDR3 region has the DNA TGTGCCAGCAGTGAATTTAAGGGGACTCACCCGGGGGGCTACACCTTC. V and J are TRBV2 and TRBJ1-2, with D possibly being TRBD1 (5 bases). Trimming stripped 2 bases from V and 8 bases from J, with 21 bases between. In germline, CDR1 is SNHLY, CDR2 FYNNEI. The CDR3 is 16 amino acids.

The chain has TRBV14 and TRBJ2-5; 9 bases line up with TRBD1. This CDR3 has 15 residues. Germline V gene lookup returns CDR1 SGHDN and CDR2 FVKESK. Trimming at V came to 0 bases and at J to 2 bases, leaving 1 base not matched to a gene. The CDR3: CASSQDGTGQETQYF. CDR3 nucleotides: TGTGCCAGCAGCCAAGATGGGACAGGGCAAGAGACCCAGTACTTC.

The V gene is TRBV3-1 (or the pseudogene TRBV3-2), the J gene TRBJ2-3, with TRBD1 matching over 8 bases. V was clipped by 1 base and J by 4 bases; unmatched bases: 10. The CDR3 spans 17 residues. CDR1 LGHDT and CDR2 YNNKEL come from the germline V gene (reference sequence). CDR3 amino acids: CASSQGVAGGVPDTQYF. The CDR3 bases are TGTGCCAGCAGCCAAGGGGTGGCAGGGGGCGTCCCAGATACGCAGTATTTT.

The DNA for the CDR3 is TGTGCCAGCAGTGAAGGGGGGACAGGGACCCTTGGGGAGCAGTACGTC. Translating it yields CASSEGGTGTLGEQYV. This chain connects TRBV6-1 to TRBJ2-7, with 9 bases identical to TRBD1. The CDR3 is 16 amino acids. Germline CDR1 reads MNHNS; CDR2 reads SASEGT. Trimming at V came to 1 base and at J to 7 bases, leaving 11 bases not matched to a gene.

The V and J genes are TRBV2 and TRBJ2-7, with 9 nucleotides matching TRBD1. V lost 6 bases, J lost 3 bases, and 3 bases stayed unmatched. This CDR3 region has 13 residues. The germline V gene encodes CDR1 SNHLY and CDR2 FYNNEI. The CDR3 DNA follows: TGTGCCAGCAGCTCGGACAGGGGCTACGAGCAGTACGTC. Translating it yields CASSSDRGYEQYV.

The chain joins TRBV10-3 to TRBJ2-7; 8 bases fit TRBD2. Germline CDR1 ENHRY, CDR2 SYGVKD. V was clipped by 2 bases and J by 6 bases; unmatched bases: 9. The CDR3 loop spans 15 amino acids. The CDR3 DNA reads as TGTGCCATCAGTGAGAATGCGGGGGGTGGCTCCGAGCAGTACTTC. It is translated as CAISENAGGGSEQYF.

The gene calls are TRBV28 and TRBJ1-2; D uncertain. Germline V CDR1 and CDR2: MDHEN, SYDVKM. The germline V and J ends were trimmed by 4 bases and 2 bases, with 11 bases remaining between them. CDR3 size: 14 residues. The CDR3 nucleotides are TGTGCCAGCAGTTCCTCGGGGTTCAACTATGGCTACACCTTC. This sequence encodes CASSSSGFNYGYTF.

The chain uses TRBV5-4 and TRBJ1-2, with 7 bases that match TRBD1. V was pared by 4 bases and J by 3 bases, with 9 bases of the junction left unmatched. Germline V lookup: CDR1 SGHNT, CDR2 YYREEE (reference sequence). The CDR3 covers 15 residues. In DNA form, the CDR3 reads TGTGCCAGCAGCCTCCGGGACAGCAACTACTATGGCTACACCTTC. Translating gives CASSLRDSNYYGYTF.

This clone was seen once. V gene TRBV10-2 combines with J gene TRBJ2-7; D is ambiguous. V dropped 3 bases and J dropped 3 bases, with 3 bases sitting between them. The CDR3 totals 11 residues. Germline V gene lookup returns CDR1 WSHSY and CDR2 SAAADI. The DNA of the CDR3 is TGCGCCAGCAGTGACAACTACGAGCAGTACGTC. It translates to CASSDNYEQYV.

The rearrangement links TRBV13 to TRBJ1-5, with a possible D match to TRBD1 (5 bases). The CDR3 loop spans 15 amino acids. Germline V CDR1 and CDR2: PRHDT, FYEKMQ (reference sequence). The V end lost 0 bases, the J end lost 6 bases, and 12 bases lay between the germline ends. Here the CDR3 reads CASSLGAAGGQPQHF. The CDR3 DNA reads as TGTGCCAGCAGCTTAGGAGCCGCCGGGGGTCAGCCCCAGCATTTT. Full variable domain (rest looked up from reference TRBV13 and TRBJ1-5): AAGVIQSPRHLIKEKRETATLKCYPIPRHDTVYWYQQGPGQDPQFLISFYEKMQSDKGSIPDRFSAQQFSDYHSELNMSSLELGDSALYFCASSLGAAGGQPQHFGDGTRLSIL.

The chain employs TRBV7-3 and TRBJ2-3, with 8 bases identical to TRBD2. CDR3 length: 17 residues. V was pared by 2 bases and J by 3 bases, with 10 bases of the junction left unmatched. Germline-derived CDR1 and CDR2 are SGHTA and FQGTGA. CDR3 in amino acids: CASSLVAPGLGTDTQYF. The CDR3 region has the DNA TGTGCCAGCAGCTTAGTTGCGCCGGGACTAGGTACAGATACGCAGTATTTT. The whole variable domain, remainder taken from reference TRBV7-3 and TRBJ2-3, is GAGVSQTPSNKVTEKGKYVELRCDPISGHTALYWYRQSLGQGPEFLIYFQGTGAADDSGLPNDRFFAVRPEGSVSTLKIQRTERGDSAVYLCASSLVAPGLGTDTQYFGPGTRLTVL.

This clone was observed a few times. CDR3 protein: CASSVGGRFGYTF. CDR3 coding DNA: TGTGCCAGCAGTGTAGGGGGCAGGTTTGGCTACACCTTC. The chain combines TRBV28 with TRBJ1-2, with 7 bases that match TRBD1. Losses at the gene ends were 5 bases for V and 7 bases for J; bases not matched to a gene: 7. The CDR3 has 13 amino acids. The germline V gene encodes CDR1 MDHEN and CDR2 SYDVKM.

The V and J genes are TRBV19 and TRBJ2-3; TRBD2 might be the D (6 bases). This CDR3 contains 15 residues. Germline V gene lookup returns CDR1 LNHDA and CDR2 SQIVND (reference sequence). V was pared by 5 bases and J by 2 bases, with 14 bases between. The CDR3 nucleotides read TGTGCCAGTAGTTCCTATAGCGGCATCACAGATACGCAGTATTTT. Protein product: CASSSYSGITDTQYF.

This chain uses TRBV24-1 with TRBJ2-4; D perhaps matches TRBD2 (5 bases). The V gene lost 5 bases and the J gene lost 3 bases, with 10 bases spanning the gap. CDR3 length equals 14 residues. Germline V gene data show CDR1 as KGHDR and CDR2 as SFDVKD. Here the CDR3 reads CATSAHEGKNIQYF. The CDR3 DNA is TGTGCCACCAGTGCCCACGAGGGCAAAAACATTCAGTACTTC.

This clone appeared a few times. This chain joins TRBV3-1 (or the pseudogene TRBV3-2) and TRBJ2-7, with D possibly being TRBD1 (5 bases). In germline, CDR1 is LGHDT, CDR2 YNNKEL (reference sequence). This CDR3 region has 16 residues. The germline V and J ends were trimmed by 1 base and 3 bases, with 16 bases remaining between them. CDR3 nucleotide sequence: TGTGCCAGCAGCCAAGGAAGGGGCCGCCACGGCTACGAGCAGTACTTC. Encoded protein: CASSQGRGRHGYEQYF.

The chain carries TRBV28 and TRBJ2-3; 10 nucleotides align to TRBD1. The length of the CDR3 is 15 residues. Per the germline V gene, CDR1 is MDHEN and CDR2 is SYDVKM. Unmatched junction bases numbered 14, after V lost 9 bases and J lost 8 bases. This chain's CDR3 is CASRTPGQGSGTQYF. DNA for the CDR3: TGTGCCAGTAGAACGCCGGGACAGGGGAGCGGTACGCAGTATTTT. Supplemented by reference TRBV28 and TRBJ2-3, the full variable domain reads DVKVTQSSRYLVKRTGEKVFLECVQDMDHENMFWYRQDPGLGLRLIYFSYDVKMKEKGDIPEGYSVSREKKERFSLILESASTNQTSMYLCASRTPGQGSGTQYFGPGTRLTVL.

This sequence joins TRBV27 and TRBJ2-2; possibly TRBD1 for D (5 bases). CDR1 is MNHEY and CDR2 is SMNVEV in the germline V gene (reference sequence). The CDR3 runs to 16 residues. Trimming left V 6 bases short and J 6 bases short, with 20 bases between. CDR3 in amino acids: CASRPRTLGMAGELFF. The CDR3 nucleotides read TGTGCCAGCAGACCCCGGACATTAGGCATGGCCGGGGAGCTGTTTTTT.

This clone showed up just once. The V and J genes are TRBV6-5 and TRBJ1-1; D gene ambiguous. V lost 7 bases and J 5 bases, leaving 17 bases between the germline ends. CDR3 length equals 14 residues. The germline CDR1 and CDR2 sequences are MNHEY and SVGAGI. This CDR3 is CASTHRGLGTEAFF. Here the CDR3 DNA reads TGTGCCAGCACCCACCGGGGTTTGGGAACTGAAGCTTTCTTT.

The chain recombines TRBV25-1 with TRBJ2-7, with TRBD2 as a possible D gene (6 bases). The CDR3 is 14 amino acids. V lost 5 bases, J lost 2 bases, and 13 bases lay in between. The germline V gene encodes CDR1 MGHDK and CDR2 SYGVNS. For the CDR3, the DNA is TGTGCCAGCAGTAACCGGGACTTCCCCTACGAGCAGTACTTC. This sequence encodes CASSNRDFPYEQYF.

J is TRBJ1-1 and V is TRBV2; D may be TRBD1 (5 bases). Looked up from germline, CDR1 is SNHLY and CDR2 is FYNNEI. Between the trimmed V and J ends, which lost 10 bases and 1 base, there was a span of 19 bases. The CDR3 covers 15 residues. Written as DNA, the CDR3 is TGTGCCACCAAGAGGCAGGGCCTGTCGAACACTGAAGCTTTCTTT. Protein: CATKRQGLSNTEAFF.

This chain links TRBV5-1 with TRBJ2-3; TRBD2 agrees at 7 bases. The CDR3 sequence is 16 residues long. In germline, CDR1 is SGHRS, CDR2 YFSETQ. The J segment lost 2 bases and the V segment lost 4 bases, leaving 10 bases of the junction unmatched. CDR3 region: CASSLRASGITDTQYF. DNA of the CDR3: TGCGCCAGCAGCCTCCGGGCTAGCGGAATCACAGATACGCAGTATTTT. Full variable domain (outside the CDR3, taken from reference TRBV5-1 and TRBJ2-3): KAGVTQTPRYLIKTRGQQVTLSCSPISGHRSVSWYQQTPGQGLQFLFEYFSETQRNKGNFPGRFSGRQFSNSRSEMNVSTLELGDSALYLCASSLRASGITDTQYFGPGTRLTVL.

The chain recombines TRBV5-4 with TRBJ2-1; tentatively, D is TRBD1 (6 bases). CDR1 and CDR2 (germline): SGHNT, YYREEE (reference sequence). This CDR3 is built from 15 residues. The V and J ends lost 7 bases and 4 bases respectively, with 18 bases between them. This CDR3 reads CASWDPGQQYNEQFF. The CDR3 DNA sequence: TGTGCCAGCTGGGACCCGGGACAACAATACAATGAGCAGTTCTTC.

V is TRBV19 and J is TRBJ1-5; tentatively, D is TRBD1 (6 bases). Trimming took 5 bases from V and 13 from J, leaving 18 bases between them. Germline CDR1 is LNHDA and CDR2 is SQIVND (reference sequence). The CDR3 is made up of 13 amino acids. CDR3 protein: CASSPSIRDTQHF. Written as DNA, the CDR3 is TGTGCCAGTAGTCCGTCTATCCGGGACACACAGCATTTT. Looking up the rest from reference TRBV19 and TRBJ1-5 gives the full variable domain: DGGITQSPKYLFRKEGQNVTLSCEQNLNHDAMYWYRQDPGQGLRLIYYSQIVNDFQKGDIAEGYSVSREKKESFPLTVTSAQKNPTAFYLCASSPSIRDTQHFGDGTRLSIL.

The rearrangement joins TRBV2 to TRBJ1-5; the match to TRBD1 covers 7 bases. This CDR3 spans 15 amino acids. Germline V gene lookup returns CDR1 SNHLY and CDR2 FYNNEI. V trimming: 4 bases; J trimming: 0 bases; junction bases outside the gene matches: 3. CDR3 DNA sequence: TGTGCCAGCAGTGGGGGACAGTTTAGCAATCAGCCCCAGCATTTT. It yields the protein CASSGGQFSNQPQHF.

In its sample, this clone was seen a few times. The V and J genes are TRBV29-1 and TRBJ1-2; 8 nucleotides align to TRBD1. Unmatched junction bases numbered 4, after V lost 1 base and J lost 6 bases. CDR1 is SQVTM and CDR2 is ANQGSEA in the germline V gene. This CDR3 has 13 amino acids. CDR3 loop: CSVEGQGAHGYTF. Written as DNA, the CDR3 is TGCAGCGTTGAAGGTCAGGGGGCTCATGGCTACACCTTC.

The V call is TRBV9, the J call TRBJ1-3; 8 nucleotides match TRBD1. There are 15 residues in the CDR3. Germline assignment: CDR1 SGDLS and CDR2 YYNGEE. The V and J ends lost 4 bases and 1 base, in that order; junction bases with no gene match: 4. The CDR3 sequence is CASSPRTGSGNTIYF. The CDR3 bases are TGTGCCAGCAGCCCGCGGACAGGGTCTGGAAACACCATATATTTT.

A single count supports this clone. V and J are TRBV18 and TRBJ2-1, with TRBD2 matching over 7 bases. V was clipped by 7 bases and J by 10 bases; unmatched bases: 13. This CDR3 spans 14 amino acids. The germline CDR1 and CDR2 sequences are KGHSH and LQKENI. The CDR3 protein is CASFSAGEKIEQFF. The DNA of the CDR3 is TGTGCCAGCTTCTCGGCGGGAGAAAAGATCGAGCAGTTCTTC.

The J gene is TRBJ2-2, the V gene TRBV27, with TRBD1 matching 8 bases. Germline-derived CDR1 and CDR2 are MNHEY and SMNVEV (reference sequence). V lost 6 bases and J lost 2; bases outside the gene matches: 5. The CDR3 runs to 15 residues. CDR3 in DNA: TGTGCCAGCAGCCCACAGGGGGTCAACACCGGGGAGCTGTTTTTT. Translated: CASSPQGVNTGELFF.

The CDR3 nucleotides read TGTGCCAGCAGTCTTCAGGGGGCCCCCCGGGGGGGCTACACCTTC. Translating gives CASSLQGAPRGGYTF. This chain uses TRBV2 with TRBJ1-2; 8 bases fit TRBD1. J gave up 8 bases and V 5 bases, and 13 bases lay outside the gene matches. The germline V gene has CDR1 SNHLY and CDR2 FYNNEI. The CDR3 spans 15 residues.

This clone was recorded only once. The genes are TRBV18 and TRBJ2-1; 9 positions agree with TRBD2. The germline gives CDR1 KGHSH, CDR2 LQKENI. Trimming took 5 bases from V and 2 from J; bases not matched to a gene: 7. The CDR3 contains 16 residues. The DNA of the CDR3 is TGTGCCAGCTCATCCGGGCGGGGGGGCCCCTACAATGAGCAGTTCTTC. Amino acids: CASSSGRGGPYNEQFF. Supplemented by reference TRBV18 and TRBJ2-1, the full variable domain reads NAGVMQNPRHLVRRRGQEARLRCSPMKGHSHVYWYRQLPEEGLKFMVYLQKENIIDESGMPKERFSAEFPKEGPSILRIQQVVRGDSAAYFCASSSGRGGPYNEQFFGPGTRLTVL.